The 7 T cell receptor beta chains in this list originate from one sample, sequenced in a study of cytomegalovirus exposure and HLA in healthy donors. 60 Vbeta and 13 Jbeta primers were used in PCR. Here immunoSEQ multiplex PCR was the method, and the copy in TCRdb shows in-frame clones only, minus some. The sample includes 120,000 or so clones. Material for sequencing was PBMCs. These receptors were obtained from a man between 18 and 35 years old in good health and CMV-seronegative.

V usage is TRBV5-4 and J usage is TRBJ2-7; D possibly corresponds to TRBD1 (6 bases). This CDR3 spans 13 amino acids. CDR1 is SGHNT, CDR2 YYREEE, per germline (reference sequence). The V end was cut by 7 bases, the J end by 3 bases, with 14 bases between. CDR3 region: CASRKTGGYEQYF. The CDR3 nucleotides read TGTGCCAGCCGAAAGACAGGAGGCTACGAGCAGTACTTC.

J is TRBJ2-7 and V is TRBV29-1; 9 nucleotides agree with TRBD1. Germline V CDR1 and CDR2: SQVTM, ANQGSEA. Trimming cost V 0 bases and J 3 bases; bases outside gene matches: 6. This CDR3 is built from 15 residues. CDR3 residues: CSVEEDRGRGYEQYF. The CDR3 DNA sequence: TGCAGCGTTGAAGAGGACAGGGGAAGGGGCTACGAGCAGTACTTC.

This chain connects TRBV6-4 to TRBJ2-1, with TRBD1 matching 9 bases. CDR3 size: 13 residues. CDR1 is MRHNA and CDR2 is SNTAGT in the germline V gene. CDR3 protein: CTEPGQGLNEQFF. The CDR3 bases are TGTACTGAACCGGGACAGGGACTCAATGAGCAGTTCTTC.

The V and J genes are TRBV11-3 and TRBJ1-2, with a weak D call TRBD1 (5 bases). Per the germline V gene, CDR1 is SGHNT and CDR2 is YENEEA. The CDR3 has 15 residues. Trimming shortened V by 1 base and J by 3 bases, and 12 bases separated the two germline ends. Here the CDR3 reads CASSLVDSDYYGYTF. The CDR3 DNA reads as TGTGCCAGCAGCTTAGTTGACAGTGACTACTATGGCTACACCTTC.

The rearrangement uses TRBV7-2 and TRBJ2-1, with 7 bases lining up with TRBD2. V was pared by 1 base and J by 5 bases, with 5 bases of the junction left unmatched. The CDR3 sequence is 15 residues long. Germline V gene sequence: CDR1 SGHTA, CDR2 FQGNSA. The CDR3 DNA reads as TGTGCCAGCAGCTTAGAGGCGGGAGTCCACAATGAGCAGTTCTTC. It is translated as CASSLEAGVHNEQFF.

The chain carries TRBV27 and TRBJ1-5; a weak D match, TRBD1 (6 bases). The V and J ends lost 8 bases and 6 bases respectively, with 17 bases between them. Per germline, CDR1 MNHEY and CDR2 SMNVEV (reference sequence). The CDR3 is 14 residues long. CDR3 in amino acids: CASRGAGDTQPQHF. The DNA for the CDR3 is TGTGCCAGCCGGGGGGCAGGGGATACTCAGCCCCAGCATTTT.

The chain employs TRBV28 and TRBJ2-3, with 7 bases aligning to TRBD2. This CDR3 contains 17 residues. Per germline, CDR1 MDHEN and CDR2 SYDVKM. V dropped 1 base and J dropped 0; count of bases not matched to a gene: 7. The CDR3 spells CASSLFSDSGSTDTQYF. DNA of the CDR3: TGTGCCAGCAGTTTATTTTCGGATAGCGGGAGCACAGATACGCAGTATTTT.